One and the same sample provided the 3 T cell receptor beta chains below, sequenced in a study of blood T cell repertoires in COVID-19. Sequenced by immunoSEQ multiplex PCR; TCRdb stores in-frame clones only, minus some. The profile shows a few hundred thousand clones, 80% to 95% of them singletons. The material sequenced was peripheral blood. Every receptor here comes from a young adult with COVID-19, enrolled during active disease.

This chain joins TRBV14 and TRBJ2-7; D is unresolved. The length of the CDR3 is 12 residues. V shed 2 bases and J shed 5 bases, with 7 bases lying between them. In germline, CDR1 is SGHDN, CDR2 FVKESK. CDR3 loop: CASSQIGHEQYF. In nucleotides, the CDR3 is TGTGCCAGCAGCCAAATTGGGCACGAGCAGTACTTC.

This chain uses TRBV7-2 with TRBJ1-5, with unresolved D. Germline V gene data show CDR1 as SGHTA and CDR2 as FQGNSA. The CDR3 has 13 amino acids. V was pared by 5 bases and J by 3 bases, with 8 bases between. CDR3 nucleotides: TGTGCCAGCAGCCGGGAACTCAATCAGCCCCAGCATTTT. It specifies CASSRELNQPQHF.

The chain is built from TRBV7-2 and TRBJ2-7; tentatively, D is TRBD1 (5 bases). Deletions cut 2 bases from V and 3 bases from J, with 11 bases between. This CDR3 spans 14 amino acids. Germline V gene data show CDR1 as SGHTA and CDR2 as FQGNSA. As DNA, the CDR3 is TGTGCCAGCAGCTTAAAGGGGATGGGCTACGAGCAGTACTTC. This encodes CASSLKGMGYEQYF.